A single sample gave rise to the 16 T cell receptor beta chains below, sequenced in a study of blood T cell repertoires in COVID-19. The assay was immunoSEQ multiplex PCR, and TCRdb's table has in-frame clones only and misses some. Counted here are about 90,000 clones, 72% occurring once; the ten biggest clones make up approximately 15%. The sequenced sample was peripheral blood. These receptor sequences come from a woman of 80 years or more with acute or convalescent COVID-19.

The CDR3: CASSLQEGAGREQYF. The CDR3 DNA reads as TGTGCCAGCAGCTTACAGGAGGGGGCCGGGCGAGAGCAGTACTTC. The chain links TRBV7-2 to TRBJ2-7; D may be TRBD1 (7 bases). The CDR3 length is 15 residues. V gave up 2 bases and J gave up 7 bases, with 18 bases separating them. Germline V gene sequence: CDR1 SGHTA, CDR2 FQGNSA. Based on the CDR3 plus reference TRBV7-2 and TRBJ2-7, the full variable domain is GAGVSQSPSNKVTEKGKDVELRCDPISGHTALYWYRQSLGQGLEFLIYFQGNSAPDKSGLPSDRFSAERTGGSVSTLTIQRTQQEDSAVYLCASSLQEGAGREQYFGPGTRLTVT.

The gene calls are TRBV27 and TRBJ1-2, with D perhaps TRBD1 (6 bases). This CDR3 comprises 14 residues. The germline V gene has CDR1 MNHEY and CDR2 SMNVEV (reference sequence). V was pared by 6 bases and J by 6 bases, with 17 bases between. For the CDR3, the DNA is TGTGCCAGCAGGAACACCGACAGGCACCATGGCTACACCTTC. As protein: CASRNTDRHHGYTF.

This clone has only one observation. The rearrangement joins TRBV4-1 to TRBJ2-3; tentative D call: TRBD1 (5 bases). The V end was cut by 0 bases, the J end by 1 base, with 8 bases between. The CDR3 is 15 residues long. Germline V gene data show CDR1 as MGHRA and CDR2 as YSYEKL. In DNA, the CDR3 is TGCGCCAGCAGCCAAGATCAACAGGGCACAGATACGCAGTATTTT. Amino acids: CASSQDQQGTDTQYF.

This chain uses TRBV2 with TRBJ1-1, with D perhaps matching TRBD1 (5 bases). CDR3 length: 14 amino acids. Germline CDR1 SNHLY, CDR2 FYNNEI. V was pared by 6 bases and J by 5 bases, with 16 bases between. In DNA, the CDR3 is TGTGCCAGCAGATTGGTCAGGGTGGGTACTGAAGCTTTCTTT. It yields the protein CASRLVRVGTEAFF.

The chain carries TRBV28 and TRBJ1-3; D remains unclear. With 6 bases removed from V and 0 bases from J, the gap between germline ends came to 15 bases. CDR3 length: 16 amino acids. Germline CDR1 reads MDHEN; CDR2 reads SYDVKM. This CDR3 is CASRPLGPSSGNTIYF. CDR3 bases: TGTGCCAGCAGGCCCCTGGGCCCCAGCTCTGGAAACACCATATATTTT. Complete variable domain (other parts from reference TRBV28 and TRBJ1-3): DVKVTQSSRYLVKRTGEKVFLECVQDMDHENMFWYRQDPGLGLRLIYFSYDVKMKEKGDIPEGYSVSREKKERFSLILESASTNQTSMYLCASRPLGPSSGNTIYFGEGSWLTVV.

The chain couples TRBV4-3 to TRBJ1-1, with D unresolved. Germline V gene sequence: CDR1 LGHNA, CDR2 YSLEER. Trimming pared 5 bases from V and 5 bases from J, leaving 12 bases between. The CDR3 totals 13 residues. As DNA, the CDR3 is TGCGCCAGCAGCGGGTGGGAGGGAACTGAAGCTTTCTTT. It specifies CASSGWEGTEAFF.

The chain has TRBV6-4 and TRBJ2-2; weak D call: TRBD2 (6 bases). CDR1 is MRHNA and CDR2 is SNTAGT in the germline V gene. V was cut by 4 bases and J by 5 bases, with 8 bases left in between. The CDR3 runs 13 residues. In DNA, the CDR3 is TGTGCCAGCAGTGTCGGAGGGACCGGGGAGCTGTTTTTT. Translated: CASSVGGTGELFF.

This clone was detected many times. The V call is TRBV6-1, the J call TRBJ1-1; D perhaps matches TRBD1 (6 bases). Deletions cut 3 bases from V and 4 bases from J, with 9 bases between. The germline V gene has CDR1 MNHNS and CDR2 SASEGT. CDR3 size: 13 residues. CDR3 residues: CASSEDSTTEAFF. The CDR3 nucleotides are TGTGCCAGCAGTGAGGACAGCACCACTGAAGCTTTCTTT.

This clone came up once. The chain combines TRBV5-1 with TRBJ2-1; TRBD2 aligns across 11 bases. Germline trimming cut 7 bases from V and 2 bases from J; bases unmatched to any gene: 8. The CDR3 loop spans 16 amino acids. Per the germline V gene, CDR1 is SGHRS and CDR2 is YFSETQ. CDR3 DNA: TGCGCCAGCCACTCCATAGCGGGGGGGGCCTACAATGAGCAGTTCTTC. Protein product: CASHSIAGGAYNEQFF.

J is TRBJ1-1 and V is TRBV7-2, with 8 positions matching TRBD1. Per germline, CDR1 SGHTA and CDR2 FQGNSA. With 3 bases clipped from V and 7 bases from J, the junction kept 13 bases outside the gene matches. This CDR3 is 16 amino acids long. The CDR3 loop is CASSFFPTGGIDEAFF. The DNA of the CDR3 is TGTGCCAGCAGCTTCTTCCCTACAGGGGGAATTGATGAAGCTTTCTTT.

This clone has just a few counts. The J gene is TRBJ1-1, the V gene TRBV10-3, with unresolved D. The germline V and J ends were trimmed by 3 bases and 5 bases, with 13 bases remaining between them. The CDR3 is made up of 14 amino acids. CDR1 and CDR2 (germline): ENHRY, SYGVKD. In DNA form, the CDR3 reads TGTGCCATCAGTGACCCGACGGCGGTAACTGAAGCTTTCTTT. Amino acid sequence: CAISDPTAVTEAFF.

Points on this clone: In the same sample, other DNA sequences code for this CDR3. J is TRBJ1-5 and V is TRBV7-2; tentatively, D is TRBD1 (5 bases). CDR3 length: 15 residues. The germline V gene has CDR1 SGHTA and CDR2 FQGNSA. V lost 2 bases and J 2 bases, leaving 10 bases between the germline ends. The CDR3 bases are TGTGCCAGCAGCTTAAGGGGAATGGGCAATCAGCCCCAGCATTTT. Translated, it gives CASSLRGMGNQPQHF.

V gene TRBV19 combines with J gene TRBJ1-5; D is perhaps TRBD1 (6 bases). The CDR3 length is 14 residues. V gave up 4 bases and J gave up 0 bases, with 7 bases separating them. Germline-derived CDR1 and CDR2 are LNHDA and SQIVND (reference sequence). As DNA, the CDR3 is TGTGCCAGTAGTAGGACAGATAGCAATCAGCCCCAGCATTTT. Protein: CASSRTDSNQPQHF.

This clone was counted between two and nine times. The chain couples TRBV5-8 to TRBJ2-5, with D perhaps matching TRBD1 (6 bases). Trimming pared 0 bases from V and 5 bases from J, leaving 23 bases between. CDR3 length: 18 amino acids. Germline CDR1 reads SGHTS; CDR2 reads YDEGEE. Here the CDR3 reads CASSLGLQGRFLGETQYF. The CDR3 DNA is TGTGCCAGCAGCTTGGGCCTACAGGGTCGGTTTTTAGGGGAGACCCAGTACTTC.

V gene TRBV5-4 combines with J gene TRBJ1-5; no clear D. This CDR3 has 13 amino acids. Trimming cost V 4 bases and J 3 bases, with 8 bases left between them. Per the germline V gene, CDR1 is SGHNT and CDR2 is YYREEE (reference sequence). CDR3 region: CASSLDINQPQHF. The CDR3 DNA reads as TGTGCCAGCAGCCTCGACATCAATCAGCCCCAGCATTTT.

This chain connects TRBV5-1 to TRBJ1-2; D is undetermined. The V end lost 4 bases, the J end lost 4 bases, and 17 bases lay between the germline ends. CDR3 length: 15 amino acids. Germline V lookup: CDR1 SGHRS, CDR2 YFSETQ. In DNA form, the CDR3 reads TGCGCCAGCAGCCCCGGGGTTGGCAGTAGCTATGGCTACACCTTC. Protein sequence: CASSPGVGSSYGYTF.